Sequencing of this T cell receptor (beta chain) was carried out in a study of blood T cell repertoires in COVID-19. At the level of the study: Sites in the United States, Italy and Spain provided acute and convalescent COVID-19 samples. T cells, B-cell-depleted T cells, or PBMCs supplied cDNA or gDNA.

Original handling: Using reference gene primer amplification, nucleated cell counts were estimated. The method was immunoSEQ multiplex PCR; TCRdb's version includes in-frame clones alone and lacks a portion of them. The D gene and trimming were derived from the DNA, and the V and J assignments and clone size from that table. The sample carries around 120,000 clones, approximately 90% recorded once. This CDR3 has 15 residues. With 3 bases clipped from V and 1 base from J, the junction kept 5 bases outside the gene matches. Germline V gives CDR1 SGDLS, CDR2 YYNGEE. The TCR sequence derives from a human donor in a cohort sampled during active COVID-19. Sequencing used peripheral blood. J is TRBJ2-7 and V is TRBV9; the match to TRBD1 covers 9 bases. The CDR3: CASSAGTGRSYEQYF. The DNA for the CDR3 is TGTGCCAGCAGCGCTGGGACAGGGAGGTCCTACGAGCAGTACTTC.